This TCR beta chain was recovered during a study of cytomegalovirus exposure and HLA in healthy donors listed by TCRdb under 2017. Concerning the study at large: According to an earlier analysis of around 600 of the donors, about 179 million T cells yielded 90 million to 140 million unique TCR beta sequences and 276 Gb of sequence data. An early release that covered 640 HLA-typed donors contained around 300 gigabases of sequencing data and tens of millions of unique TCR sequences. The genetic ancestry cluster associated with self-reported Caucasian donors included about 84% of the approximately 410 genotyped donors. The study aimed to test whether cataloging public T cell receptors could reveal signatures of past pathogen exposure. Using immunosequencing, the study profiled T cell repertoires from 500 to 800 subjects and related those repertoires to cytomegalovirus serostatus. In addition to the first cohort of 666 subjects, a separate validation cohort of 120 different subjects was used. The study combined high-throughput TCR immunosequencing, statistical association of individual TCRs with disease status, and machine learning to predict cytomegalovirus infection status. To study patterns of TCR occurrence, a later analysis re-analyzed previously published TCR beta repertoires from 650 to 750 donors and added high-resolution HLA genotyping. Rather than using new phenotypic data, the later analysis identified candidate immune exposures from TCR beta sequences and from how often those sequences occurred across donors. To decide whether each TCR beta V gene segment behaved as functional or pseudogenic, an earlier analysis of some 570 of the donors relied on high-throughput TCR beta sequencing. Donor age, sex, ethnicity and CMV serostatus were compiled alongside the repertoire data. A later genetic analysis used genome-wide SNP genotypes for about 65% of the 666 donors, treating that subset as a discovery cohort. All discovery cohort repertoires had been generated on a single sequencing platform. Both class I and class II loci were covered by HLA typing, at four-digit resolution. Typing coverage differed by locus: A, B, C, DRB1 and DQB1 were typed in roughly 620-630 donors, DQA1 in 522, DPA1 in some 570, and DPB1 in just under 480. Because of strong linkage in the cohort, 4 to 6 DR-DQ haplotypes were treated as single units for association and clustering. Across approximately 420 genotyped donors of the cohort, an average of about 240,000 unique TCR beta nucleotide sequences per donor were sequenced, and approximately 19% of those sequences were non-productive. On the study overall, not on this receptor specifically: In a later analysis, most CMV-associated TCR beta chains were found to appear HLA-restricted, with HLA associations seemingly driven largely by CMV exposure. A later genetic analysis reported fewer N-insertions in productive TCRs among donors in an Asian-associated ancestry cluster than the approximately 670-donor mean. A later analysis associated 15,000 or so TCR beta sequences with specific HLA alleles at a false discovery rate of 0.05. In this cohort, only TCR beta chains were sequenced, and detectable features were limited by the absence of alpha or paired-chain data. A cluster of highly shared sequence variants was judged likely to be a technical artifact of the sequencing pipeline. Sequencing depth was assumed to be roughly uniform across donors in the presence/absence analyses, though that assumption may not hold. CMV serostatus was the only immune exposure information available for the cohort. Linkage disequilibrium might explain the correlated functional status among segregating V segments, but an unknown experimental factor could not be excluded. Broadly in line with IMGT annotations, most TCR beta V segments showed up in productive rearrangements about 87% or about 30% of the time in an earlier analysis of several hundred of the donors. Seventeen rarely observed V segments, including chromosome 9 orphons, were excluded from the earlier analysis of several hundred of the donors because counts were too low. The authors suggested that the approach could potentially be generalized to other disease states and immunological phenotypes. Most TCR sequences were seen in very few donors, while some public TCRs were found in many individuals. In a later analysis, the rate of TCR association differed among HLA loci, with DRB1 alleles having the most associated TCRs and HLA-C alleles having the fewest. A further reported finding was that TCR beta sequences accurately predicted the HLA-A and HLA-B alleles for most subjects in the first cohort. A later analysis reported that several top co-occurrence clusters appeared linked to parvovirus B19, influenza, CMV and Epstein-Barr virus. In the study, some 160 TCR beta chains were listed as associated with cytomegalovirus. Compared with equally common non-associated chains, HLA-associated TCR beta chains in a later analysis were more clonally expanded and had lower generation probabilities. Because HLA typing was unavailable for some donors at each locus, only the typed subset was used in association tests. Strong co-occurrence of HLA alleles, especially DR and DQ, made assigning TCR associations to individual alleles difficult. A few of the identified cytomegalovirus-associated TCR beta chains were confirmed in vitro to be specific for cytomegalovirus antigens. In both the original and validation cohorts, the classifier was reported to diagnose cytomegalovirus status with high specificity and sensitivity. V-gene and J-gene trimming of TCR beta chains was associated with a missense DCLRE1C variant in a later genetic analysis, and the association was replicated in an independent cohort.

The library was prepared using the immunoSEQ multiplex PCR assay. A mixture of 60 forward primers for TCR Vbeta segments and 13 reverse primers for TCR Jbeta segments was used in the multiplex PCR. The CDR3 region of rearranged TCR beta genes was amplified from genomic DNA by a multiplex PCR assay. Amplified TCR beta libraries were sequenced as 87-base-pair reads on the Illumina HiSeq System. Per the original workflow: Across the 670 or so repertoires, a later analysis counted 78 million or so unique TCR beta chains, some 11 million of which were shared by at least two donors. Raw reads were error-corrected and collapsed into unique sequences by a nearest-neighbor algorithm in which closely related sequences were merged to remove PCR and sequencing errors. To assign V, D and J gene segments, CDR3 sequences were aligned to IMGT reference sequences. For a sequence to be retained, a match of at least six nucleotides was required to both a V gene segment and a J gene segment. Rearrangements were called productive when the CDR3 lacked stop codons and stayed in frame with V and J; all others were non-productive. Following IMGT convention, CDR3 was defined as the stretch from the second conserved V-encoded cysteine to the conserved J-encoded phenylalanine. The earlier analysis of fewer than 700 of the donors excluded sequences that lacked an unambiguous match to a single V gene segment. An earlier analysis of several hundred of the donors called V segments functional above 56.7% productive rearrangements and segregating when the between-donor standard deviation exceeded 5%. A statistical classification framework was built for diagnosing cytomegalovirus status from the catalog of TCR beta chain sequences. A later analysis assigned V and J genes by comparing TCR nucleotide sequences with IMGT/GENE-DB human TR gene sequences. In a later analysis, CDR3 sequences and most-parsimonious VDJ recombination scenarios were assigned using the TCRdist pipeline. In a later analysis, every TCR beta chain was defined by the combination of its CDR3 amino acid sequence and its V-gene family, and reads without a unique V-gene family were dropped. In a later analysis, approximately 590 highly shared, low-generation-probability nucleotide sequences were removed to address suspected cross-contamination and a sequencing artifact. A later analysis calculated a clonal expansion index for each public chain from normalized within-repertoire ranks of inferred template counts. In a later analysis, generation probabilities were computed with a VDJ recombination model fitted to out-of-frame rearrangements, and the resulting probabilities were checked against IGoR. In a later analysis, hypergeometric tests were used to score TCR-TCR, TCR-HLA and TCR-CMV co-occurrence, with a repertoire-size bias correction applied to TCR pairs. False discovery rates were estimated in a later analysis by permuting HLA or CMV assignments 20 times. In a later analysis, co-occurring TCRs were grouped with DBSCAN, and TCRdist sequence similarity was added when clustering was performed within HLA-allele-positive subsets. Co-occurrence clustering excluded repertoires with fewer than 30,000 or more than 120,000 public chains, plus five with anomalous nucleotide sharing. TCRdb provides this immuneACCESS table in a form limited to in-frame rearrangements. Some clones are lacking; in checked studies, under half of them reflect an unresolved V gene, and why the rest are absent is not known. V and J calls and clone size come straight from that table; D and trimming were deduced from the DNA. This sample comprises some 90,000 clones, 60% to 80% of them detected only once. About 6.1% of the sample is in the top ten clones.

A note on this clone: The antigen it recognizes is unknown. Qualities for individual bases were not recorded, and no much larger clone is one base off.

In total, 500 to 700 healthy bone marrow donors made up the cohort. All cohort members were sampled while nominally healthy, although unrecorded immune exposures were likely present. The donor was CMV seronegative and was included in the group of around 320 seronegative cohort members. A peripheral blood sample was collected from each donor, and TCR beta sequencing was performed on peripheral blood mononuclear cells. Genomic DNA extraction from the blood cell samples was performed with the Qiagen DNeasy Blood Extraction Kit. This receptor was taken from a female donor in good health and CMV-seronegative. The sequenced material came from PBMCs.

The CDR3 has the sequence CSVEPWGSPEAFF. The DNA reads as follows: TGCAGCGTTGAACCCTGGGGCAGCCCTGAAGCTTTCTTT. The chain employs TRBV29-1 and TRBJ1-1; TRBD1 is a possible D gene, resting on 5 matching bases. V loses 2 bases, J loses 6 bases, and the germline ends lie 13 bases apart. The CDR3 spans 13 residues, from the cysteine through the phenylalanine. Of the read, only the CDR3 DNA is kept; its 39 bases are in frame from base 1. The CDR1 and CDR2 encoded by the germline V gene are SQVTM and ANQGSEA.